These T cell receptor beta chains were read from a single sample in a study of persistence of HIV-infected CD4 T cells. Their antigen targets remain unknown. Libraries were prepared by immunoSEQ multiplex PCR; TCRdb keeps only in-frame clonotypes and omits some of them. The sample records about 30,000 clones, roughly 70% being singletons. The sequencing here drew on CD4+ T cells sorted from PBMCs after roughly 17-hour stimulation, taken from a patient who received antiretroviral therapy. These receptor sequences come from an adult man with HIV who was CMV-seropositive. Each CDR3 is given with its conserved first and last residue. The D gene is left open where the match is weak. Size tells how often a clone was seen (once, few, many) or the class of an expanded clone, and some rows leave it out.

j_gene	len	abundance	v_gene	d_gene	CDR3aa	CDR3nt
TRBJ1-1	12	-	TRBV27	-	CASSSRDRKAFF	TGTGCCAGCAGTTCTAGAGACAGGAAAGCTTTCTTT
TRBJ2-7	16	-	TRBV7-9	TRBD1	CASSLGGGRGRNEQYF	TGTGCCAGCAGCTTAGGAGGAGGCAGGGGGCGGAACGAGCAGTACTTC
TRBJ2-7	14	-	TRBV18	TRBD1	CASSPGQPNYEQYF	TGTGCCAGCTCACCGGGACAGCCGAACTACGAGCAGTACTTC
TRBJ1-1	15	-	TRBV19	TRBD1	CASSMVPTGGTEAFF	TGTGCCAGTAGTATGGTCCCTACAGGGGGCACTGAAGCTTTCTTT
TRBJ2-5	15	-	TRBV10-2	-	CASRENRKNQETQYF	TGCGCCAGCAGGGAGAACAGAAAAAACCAAGAGACCCAGTACTTC
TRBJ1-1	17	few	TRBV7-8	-	CASSRRGGATLNTEAFF	TGTGCCAGCAGCCGTCGAGGGGGGGCCACCCTGAACACTGAAGCTTTCTTT
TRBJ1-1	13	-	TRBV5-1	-	CASRVQGTAEAFF	TGCGCCAGCAGAGTTCAGGGGACCGCTGAAGCTTTCTTT
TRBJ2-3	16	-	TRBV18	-	CASSQNRVKGTDTQYF	TGTGCCAGCTCACAAAACAGGGTAAAAGGCACAGATACGCAGTATTTT
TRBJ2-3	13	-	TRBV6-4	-	CASSVLNGDTQYF	TGTGCCAGCAGTGTTTTAAATGGAGATACGCAGTATTTT
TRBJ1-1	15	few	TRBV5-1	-	CASSLDPGEATEAFF	TGCGCCAGCAGCTTGGATCCAGGGGAGGCAACTGAAGCTTTCTTT
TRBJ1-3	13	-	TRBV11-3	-	CASSLTLGNTIYF	TGTGCCAGCAGCTTAACACTTGGAAACACCATATATTTT
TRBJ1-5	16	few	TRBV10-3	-	CAISESGPNSNQPQHF	TGTGCCATCAGTGAGTCAGGGCCCAATAGCAATCAGCCCCAGCATTTT
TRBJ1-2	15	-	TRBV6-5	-	CASSLEGGGLDGYTF	TGTGCCAGCAGTTTGGAAGGAGGAGGTCTTGATGGCTACACCTTC